This T cell receptor beta chain was obtained from a study of OX40 agonist ivuxolimab in advanced cancers. Study observations and caveats: CD4+ and CD8+ blood T cells expanded clonally by week 6 at 0.1 to 3.0 mg/kg. The specificity for antigen of the expanded peripheral T cells was not determined.

This CDR3 region has 14 residues. Germline loops: CDR1 MNHEY, CDR2 SMNVEV (reference sequence). Trimming left V 2 bases short and J 8 bases short, with 12 bases between. By share of the sample, this clone is medium-sized (0.01 to 0.1%). Antigen specificity is unknown. The protocol was immunoSEQ multiplex PCR, while the TCRdb copy is restricted to in-frame clones and leaves out a portion. Of about 40,000 clones listed, more than 75% are singletons. This chain uses TRBV27 with TRBJ1-4, with a possible D match to TRBD1 (6 bases). This TCR came from an adult with an advanced solid tumor such as melanoma, head and neck, liver or kidney cancer. Sequencing used CD4+ or CD8+ T cells sorted from blood, obtained in a trial of the OX40 agonist ivuxolimab. The CDR3: CASSLNRRGEKLFF. The CDR3 bases are TGTGCCAGCAGTTTAAACAGGAGGGGGGAAAAACTGTTTTTT.